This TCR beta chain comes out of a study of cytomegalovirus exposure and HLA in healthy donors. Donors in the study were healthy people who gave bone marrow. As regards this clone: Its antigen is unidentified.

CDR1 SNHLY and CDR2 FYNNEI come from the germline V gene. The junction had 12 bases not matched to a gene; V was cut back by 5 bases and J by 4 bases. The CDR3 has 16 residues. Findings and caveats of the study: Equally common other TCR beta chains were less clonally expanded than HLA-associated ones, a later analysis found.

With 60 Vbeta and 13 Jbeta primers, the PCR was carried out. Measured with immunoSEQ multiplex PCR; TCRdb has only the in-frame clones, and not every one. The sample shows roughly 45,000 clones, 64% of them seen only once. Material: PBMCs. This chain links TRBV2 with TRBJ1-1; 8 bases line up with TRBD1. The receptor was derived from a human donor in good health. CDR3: CASSHRTGPTPTEAFF. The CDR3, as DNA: TGTGCCAGCAGTCACAGGACAGGGCCCACCCCCACTGAAGCTTTCTTT.